Below, 17 T cell receptor beta chains from the same sample are listed, as sequenced in a study of control samples from healthy donors and cancer patients. Libraries were prepared by immunoSEQ multiplex PCR; TCRdb keeps only in-frame clonotypes and omits some of them. The table lists about 110,000 clones, roughly 79% of them singletons. Material: blood. Receptors originate from a man in his late teens or twenties in good health.

The V gene is TRBV7-9, the J gene TRBJ1-2; tentative D call: TRBD1 (6 bases). From germline, CDR1 is SEHNR and CDR2 FQNEAQ (reference sequence). V was cut by 3 bases and J by 3 bases, with 11 bases left in between. This CDR3 is 14 amino acids long. The CDR3 bases are TGTGCCAGCAGCTTGGTTCCAGGGGACTATGGCTACACCTTC. Translating gives CASSLVPGDYGYTF.

The chain is built from TRBV28 and TRBJ1-3; tentatively, D is TRBD1 (5 bases). Deletions cut 6 bases from V and 0 bases from J, with 12 bases between. The V gene's germline CDR1 is MDHEN and CDR2 SYDVKM. CDR3 length equals 15 residues. CDR3 DNA: TGTGCCAGCAGCCCGGGACCCCTCTCTGGAAACACCATATATTTT. This gives the protein CASSPGPLSGNTIYF.

Comment on this clone: The same CDR3 also results from other DNA sequences found in this sample. The chain joins TRBV5-6 to TRBJ1-5; D not certain. The germline gives CDR1 SGHDT, CDR2 YYEEEE. The CDR3 covers 13 residues. The germline V and J ends were trimmed by 2 bases and 4 bases, with 7 bases remaining between them. In DNA form, the CDR3 reads TGTGCCAGCAGCTTAGGGAGGAATCAGCCCCAGCATTTT. Its protein is CASSLGRNQPQHF.

The chain combines TRBV5-1 with TRBJ1-6; TRBD1 is a possible D gene (5 bases). The CDR3 spans 15 residues. V lost 0 bases and J lost 4, with 8 bases in between. Germline V lookup: CDR1 SGHRS, CDR2 YFSETQ. CDR3 DNA sequence: TGCGCCAGCAGCTTGGCCCAGGGTTATAATTCACCCCTCCACTTT. Protein sequence: CASSLAQGYNSPLHF.

The chain joins TRBV30 to TRBJ1-4, with unresolved D. CDR1 is GTSNPN, CDR2 SVGIG, per germline (reference sequence). CDR3 length equals 12 residues. V shed 2 bases and J shed 6 bases, with 7 bases lying between them. This chain's CDR3 is CAWSWNHEKLFF. DNA for the CDR3: TGTGCCTGGAGTTGGAACCATGAAAAACTGTTTTTT.

The gene calls are TRBV24-1 and TRBJ2-1; the D call may be TRBD1 or TRBD2 (6 bases each). This CDR3 has 12 amino acids. Germline V gene sequence: CDR1 KGHDR, CDR2 SFDVKD. V was clipped by 7 bases and J by 5 bases, with 8 bases between them. This CDR3 reads CATREGDNEQFF. The CDR3 DNA reads as TGTGCCACCAGGGAGGGGGACAATGAGCAGTTCTTC.

In DNA form, the CDR3 reads TGCGCCAGCAGTGAGTCCGGTGGGAGCCCCCGACTTACAGATACGCAGTATTTT. The encoded protein is CASSESGGSPRLTDTQYF. The V gene is TRBV10-1, the J gene TRBJ2-3, with a weak D call TRBD2 (5 bases). Germline V lookup: CDR1 WNHNN, CDR2 SYGVQD (reference sequence). V was shortened by 0 bases and J by 3 bases, with 19 bases between the two germline ends. This CDR3 spans 18 amino acids.

This sequence joins TRBV4-1 and TRBJ2-3; the match to TRBD2 covers 8 bases. Trimming cost V 4 bases and J 0 bases; bases outside gene matches: 9. The germline gives CDR1 MGHRA, CDR2 YSYEKL. The CDR3 is made up of 17 amino acids. CDR3 sequence: CASSLGGGFTSTDTQYF. CDR3 sequence (DNA): TGCGCCAGCAGCCTGGGCGGGGGGTTCACTAGCACAGATACGCAGTATTTT.

V and J are TRBV30 and TRBJ1-1; 10 bases align to TRBD1. This CDR3 contains 16 residues. Per the germline V gene, CDR1 is GTSNPN and CDR2 is SVGIG (reference sequence). Trimming took 3 bases from V and 5 from J; bases not matched to a gene: 12. CDR3 loop: CAWSPRDRGRRTEAFF. The DNA for the CDR3 is TGTGCCTGGAGCCCCCGGGACAGGGGAAGAAGAACTGAAGCTTTCTTT. The full variable domain, in which reference TRBV30 and TRBJ1-1 provide the parts outside the CDR3, is SQTIHQWPATLVQPVGSPLSLECTVEGTSNPNLYWYRQAAGRGLQLLFYSVGIGQISSEVPQNLSASRPQDRQFILSSKKLLLSDSGFYLCAWSPRDRGRRTEAFFGQGTRLTVV.

This chain links TRBV5-1 with TRBJ1-1; D remains ambiguous. CDR1 is SGHRS, CDR2 YFSETQ, per germline. There are 18 residues in the CDR3. Trimming left V 0 bases short and J 5 bases short, with 23 bases between. The CDR3 is CASSLAGERRHRRTEAFF. The CDR3 DNA reads TGCGCCAGCAGCTTGGCCGGCGAAAGGCGTCACCGGAGGACTGAAGCTTTCTTT.

As for this clone: Different DNA sequences within this sample yield the same CDR3. This chain connects TRBV30 to TRBJ2-1, with D hard to call. The CDR3 loop spans 12 amino acids. The V end lost 0 bases, the J end lost 10 bases, and 10 bases lay between the germline ends. Germline V gives CDR1 GTSNPN, CDR2 SVGIG (reference sequence). CDR3 coding DNA: TGTGCCTGGAGTGTACAAGGAAAAGAGCAGTTCTTC. Translation gives CAWSVQGKEQFF.

The chain couples TRBV12-2 to TRBJ2-7; the DNA was not used to check the table's D call, TRBD1. TRBV12-2 is recorded as a pseudogene. This CDR3 has 17 amino acids. The DNA for the CDR3 is TGTGCAAGTCGCTTAGAAGAGGAACAGGGAAGCTGGGACGAGCAGTACTTC. This encodes CASRLEEEQGSWDEQYF.

This sequence joins TRBV9 and TRBJ1-1; unclear D gene. CDR3 length equals 13 residues. Germline loops: CDR1 SGDLS, CDR2 YYNGEE. V was clipped by 4 bases and J by 6 bases, with 13 bases between them. CDR3 region: CASSPHPGAEAFF. The CDR3 DNA is TGTGCCAGCAGCCCCCATCCCGGGGCTGAAGCTTTCTTT.

This clone was recorded a few times. This sequence joins TRBV2 and TRBJ2-2; 9 bases are shared with TRBD1. With 10 bases clipped from V and 6 bases from J, the junction kept 15 bases outside the gene matches. The germline CDR1 and CDR2 sequences are SNHLY and FYNNEI. CDR3 length equals 16 residues. This CDR3 is CATMEGDRVVSGELFF. The DNA for the CDR3 is TGTGCCACCATGGAGGGGGACAGGGTAGTCTCCGGGGAGCTGTTTTTT.

V usage is TRBV28 and J usage is TRBJ2-3, with 15 positions matching TRBD2. The CDR3 totals 15 residues. The V and J ends lost 6 bases and 10 bases, in that order; junction bases with no gene match: 8. Germline values: CDR1 MDHEN, CDR2 SYDVKM. CDR3 in DNA: TGTGCCAGCAGCCCTGGACTAGCGGGGGGGCTGGCGCAGTATTTT. Translation gives CASSPGLAGGLAQYF. Full variable domain (missing parts from reference TRBV28 and TRBJ2-3): DVKVTQSSRYLVKRTGEKVFLECVQDMDHENMFWYRQDPGLGLRLIYFSYDVKMKEKGDIPEGYSVSREKKERFSLILESASTNQTSMYLCASSPGLAGGLAQYFGPGTRLTVL.

V usage is TRBV7-6 and J usage is TRBJ2-3; 7 bases are a match to TRBD1. The trim removed 2 bases at V and 0 bases at J, leaving 5 bases unmatched. The germline V gene encodes CDR1 SGHVS and CDR2 FNYEAQ. The CDR3 runs to 16 residues. The CDR3 DNA is TGTGCCAGCAGCTTACTGGGACAGCTGAGCACAGATACGCAGTATTTT. This gives the protein CASSLLGQLSTDTQYF.

J is TRBJ2-1 and V is TRBV6-6; D gene uncertain. The germline V and J ends were trimmed by 2 bases and 15 bases, with 14 bases remaining between them. Per germline, CDR1 MNHNY and CDR2 SVGAGI (reference sequence). The CDR3 sequence is 12 residues long. CDR3 amino acids: CASSYTTLPPFF. CDR3 in DNA: TGTGCCAGCAGTTACACAACTCTCCCCCCGTTCTTC.